This T cell receptor beta chain was identified during a study of cytomegalovirus exposure and HLA in healthy donors. Notes on the study in general: Reported findings show TCR beta sequences accurately forecast HLA-A and HLA-B alleles in most subjects. Some V segments could not be told apart, so they were left out, TRBV6-2 and TRBV6-3 among them. Whilst most TCR sequences proved rare, a subset of public TCRs occurred across many donors.

CDR1 and CDR2 (germline): WSHSY, SAAADI. The germline V and J ends were trimmed by 4 bases and 1 base, with 11 bases remaining between them. CDR3 size: 14 residues. Use of 60 Vbeta and 13 Jbeta primers characterized the PCR. The protocol was immunoSEQ multiplex PCR, while the TCRdb copy is restricted to in-frame clones and leaves out a portion. The sample contains 95,000 to 150,000 clones, more than 60% of which appear only once. With regard to this clone: Its antigen is unidentified.

Sequencing used PBMCs. This TCR came from a woman aged 40 to 50 in good health and CMV-seropositive. The J gene is TRBJ2-7, the V gene TRBV10-2, with D maybe TRBD1 (5 bases). CDR3 loop: CASSGLGASYEQYF. The CDR3 nucleotides are TGCGCCAGCAGTGGCCTAGGGGCTTCCTACGAGCAGTACTTC.